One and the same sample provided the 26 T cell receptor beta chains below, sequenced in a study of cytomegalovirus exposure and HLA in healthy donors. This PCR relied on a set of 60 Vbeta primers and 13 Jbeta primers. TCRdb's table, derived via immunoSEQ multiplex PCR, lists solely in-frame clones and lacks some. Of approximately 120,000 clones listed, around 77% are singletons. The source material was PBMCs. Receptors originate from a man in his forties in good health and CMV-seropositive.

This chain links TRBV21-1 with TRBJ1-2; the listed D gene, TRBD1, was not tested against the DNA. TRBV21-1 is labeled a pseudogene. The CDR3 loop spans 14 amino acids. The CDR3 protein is CASSKESQCYGYTF. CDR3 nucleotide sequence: TGTGCCAGCAGCAAAGAATCACAGTGCTATGGCTACACCTTC.

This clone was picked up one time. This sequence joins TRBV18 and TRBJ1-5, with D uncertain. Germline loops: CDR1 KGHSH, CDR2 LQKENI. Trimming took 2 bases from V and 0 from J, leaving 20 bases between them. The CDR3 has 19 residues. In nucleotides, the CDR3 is TGTGCCAGCTCACCAGTGTCGAGGATAATTGGAAGTAGCAATCAGCCCCAGCATTTT. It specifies CASSPVSRIIGSSNQPQHF. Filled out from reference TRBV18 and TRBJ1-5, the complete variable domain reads NAGVMQNPRHLVRRRGQEARLRCSPMKGHSHVYWYRQLPEEGLKFMVYLQKENIIDESGMPKERFSAEFPKEGPSILRIQQVVRGDSAAYFCASSPVSRIIGSSNQPQHFGDGTRLSIL.

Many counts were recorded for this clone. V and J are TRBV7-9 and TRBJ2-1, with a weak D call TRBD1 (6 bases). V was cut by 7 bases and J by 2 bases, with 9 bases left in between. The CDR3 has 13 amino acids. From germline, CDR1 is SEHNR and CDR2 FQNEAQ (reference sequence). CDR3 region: CASTDRTYNEQFF. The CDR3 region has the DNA TGTGCCAGCACCGACAGGACCTACAATGAGCAGTTCTTC.

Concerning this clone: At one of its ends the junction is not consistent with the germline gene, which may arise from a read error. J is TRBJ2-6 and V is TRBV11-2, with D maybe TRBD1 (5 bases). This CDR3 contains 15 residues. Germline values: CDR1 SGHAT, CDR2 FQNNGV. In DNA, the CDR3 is TGTGCCAGCAGCTTAGGCAAATCTGGGGCCAACGGCCTGACTTTC. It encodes CASSLGKSGANGLTF.

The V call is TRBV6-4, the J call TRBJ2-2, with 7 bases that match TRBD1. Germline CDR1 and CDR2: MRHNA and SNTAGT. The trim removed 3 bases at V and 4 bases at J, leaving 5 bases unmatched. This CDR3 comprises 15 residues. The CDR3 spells CASSDGTAGTGELFF. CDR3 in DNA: TGTGCCAGCAGTGATGGGACAGCCGGCACCGGGGAGCTGTTTTTT.

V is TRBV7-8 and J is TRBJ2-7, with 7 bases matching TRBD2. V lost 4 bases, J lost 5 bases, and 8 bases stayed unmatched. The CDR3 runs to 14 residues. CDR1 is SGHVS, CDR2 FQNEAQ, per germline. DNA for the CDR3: TGTGCCAGCAGCTCCAATCCTCTAGCGGACGAGCAGTACTTC. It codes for CASSSNPLADEQYF.

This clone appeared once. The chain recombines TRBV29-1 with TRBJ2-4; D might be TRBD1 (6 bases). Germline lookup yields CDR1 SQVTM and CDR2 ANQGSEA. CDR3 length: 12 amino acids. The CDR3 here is CSHVDRRNIQYF. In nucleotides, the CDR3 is TGCTCCCACGTCGACAGGCGTAACATTCAGTACTTC. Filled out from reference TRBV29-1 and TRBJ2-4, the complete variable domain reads SAVISQKPSRDICQRGTSLTIQCQVDSQVTMMFWYRQQPGQSLTLIATANQGSEATYESGFVIDKFPISRPNLTFSTLTVSNMSPEDSSIYLCSHVDRRNIQYFGAGTRLSVL.

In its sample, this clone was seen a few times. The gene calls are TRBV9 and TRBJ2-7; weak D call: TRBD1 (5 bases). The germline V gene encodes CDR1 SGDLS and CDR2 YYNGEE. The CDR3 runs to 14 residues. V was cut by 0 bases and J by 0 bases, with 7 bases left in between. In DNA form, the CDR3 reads TGTGCCAGCAGCGTAGACAGGAGCTCCTACGAGCAGTACTTC. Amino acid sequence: CASSVDRSSYEQYF.

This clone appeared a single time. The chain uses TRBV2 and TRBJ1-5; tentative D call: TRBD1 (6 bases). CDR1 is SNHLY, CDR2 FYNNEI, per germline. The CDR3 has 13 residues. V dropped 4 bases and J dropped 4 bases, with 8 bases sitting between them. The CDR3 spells CASSGDTNQPQHF. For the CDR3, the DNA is TGTGCCAGCAGTGGGGACACAAATCAGCCCCAGCATTTT.

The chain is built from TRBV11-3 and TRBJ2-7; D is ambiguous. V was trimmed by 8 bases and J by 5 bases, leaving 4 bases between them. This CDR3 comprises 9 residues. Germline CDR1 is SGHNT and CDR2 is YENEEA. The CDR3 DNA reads TGTGCCAGCTTAGACGAGCAGTACTTC. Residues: CASLDEQYF.

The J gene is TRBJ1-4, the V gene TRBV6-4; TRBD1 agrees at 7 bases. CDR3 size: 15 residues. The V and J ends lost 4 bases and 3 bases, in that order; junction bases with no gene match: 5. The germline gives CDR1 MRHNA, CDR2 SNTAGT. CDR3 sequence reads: CASSVQGGSNEKLFF. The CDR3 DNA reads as TGTGCCAGCAGTGTCCAAGGGGGCTCTAATGAAAAACTGTTTTTT.

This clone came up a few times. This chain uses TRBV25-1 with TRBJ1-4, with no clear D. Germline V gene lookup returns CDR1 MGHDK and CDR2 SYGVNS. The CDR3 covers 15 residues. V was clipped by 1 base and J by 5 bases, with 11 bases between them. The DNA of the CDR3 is TGTGCCAGCAGTGAATCAGACACGGGGAATGAAAAACTGTTTTTT. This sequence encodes CASSESDTGNEKLFF.

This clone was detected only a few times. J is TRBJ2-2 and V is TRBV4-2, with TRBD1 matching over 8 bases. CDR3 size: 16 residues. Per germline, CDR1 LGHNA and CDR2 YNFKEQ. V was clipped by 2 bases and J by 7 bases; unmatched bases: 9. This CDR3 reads CASSQSAGGAGGELFF. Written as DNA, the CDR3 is TGTGCCAGCAGCCAATCAGCAGGGGGCGCGGGCGGGGAGCTGTTTTTT.

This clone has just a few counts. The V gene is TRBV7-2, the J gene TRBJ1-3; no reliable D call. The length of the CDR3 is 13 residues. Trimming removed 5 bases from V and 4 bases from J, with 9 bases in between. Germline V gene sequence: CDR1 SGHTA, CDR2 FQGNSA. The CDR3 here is CASSQTFGNTIYF. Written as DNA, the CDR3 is TGTGCCAGCAGCCAGACATTCGGAAACACCATATATTTT.

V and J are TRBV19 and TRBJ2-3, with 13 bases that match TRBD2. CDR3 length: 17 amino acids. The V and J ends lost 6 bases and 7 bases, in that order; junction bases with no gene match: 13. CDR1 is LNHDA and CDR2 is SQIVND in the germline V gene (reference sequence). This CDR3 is CASSPQITSGGAHTQYF. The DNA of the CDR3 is TGTGCCAGTAGCCCCCAGATAACTAGCGGGGGGGCCCATACGCAGTATTTT.

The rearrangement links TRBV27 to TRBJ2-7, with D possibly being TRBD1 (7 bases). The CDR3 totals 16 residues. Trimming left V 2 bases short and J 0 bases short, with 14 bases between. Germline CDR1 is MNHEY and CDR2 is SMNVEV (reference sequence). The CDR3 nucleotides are TGTGCCAGCAGTTTACGGGGGACAGAGCTCTCCTACGAGCAGTACTTC. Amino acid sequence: CASSLRGTELSYEQYF.

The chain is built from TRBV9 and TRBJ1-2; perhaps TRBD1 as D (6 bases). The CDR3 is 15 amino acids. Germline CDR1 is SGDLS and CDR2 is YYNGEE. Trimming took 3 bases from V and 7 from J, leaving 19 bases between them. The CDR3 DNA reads TGTGCCAGCAGCGGCAACTCAGGGGTATGGAGTGGCTACACCTTC. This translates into CASSGNSGVWSGYTF.

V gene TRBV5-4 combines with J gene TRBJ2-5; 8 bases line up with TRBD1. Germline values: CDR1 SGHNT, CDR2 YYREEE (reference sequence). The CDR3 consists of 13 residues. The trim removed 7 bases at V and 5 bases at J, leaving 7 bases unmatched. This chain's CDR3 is CASRQGAGETQYF. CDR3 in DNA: TGTGCCAGCCGGCAGGGGGCAGGGGAGACCCAGTACTTC.

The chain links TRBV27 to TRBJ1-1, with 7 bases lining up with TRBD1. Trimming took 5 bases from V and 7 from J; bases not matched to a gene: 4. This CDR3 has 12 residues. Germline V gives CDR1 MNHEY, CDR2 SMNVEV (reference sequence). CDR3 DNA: TGTGCCAGCAGTGAGTACAGGGGTGAAGCTTTCTTT. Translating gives CASSEYRGEAFF.

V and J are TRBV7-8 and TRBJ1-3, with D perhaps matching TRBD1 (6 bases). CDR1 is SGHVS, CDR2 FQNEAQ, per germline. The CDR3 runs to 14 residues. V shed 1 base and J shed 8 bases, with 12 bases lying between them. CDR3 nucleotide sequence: TGTGCCAGCAGCTTAGAGGGGGGGCGTTACACCATATATTTT. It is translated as CASSLEGGRYTIYF.

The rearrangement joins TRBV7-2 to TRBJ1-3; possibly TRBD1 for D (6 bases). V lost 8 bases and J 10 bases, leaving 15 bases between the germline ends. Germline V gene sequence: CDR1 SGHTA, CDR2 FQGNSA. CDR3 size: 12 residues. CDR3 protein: CASRPFRGTIYF. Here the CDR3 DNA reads TGTGCCAGCCGTCCCTTCAGGGGTACCATATATTTT.

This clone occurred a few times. CDR3 sequence (DNA): TGTGCCAGCAGCTTAAAGGCAAGGGGCAGGGGCCTCACAGATACGCAGTATTTT. Amino acid sequence: CASSLKARGRGLTDTQYF. The V call is TRBV7-2, the J call TRBJ2-3, with D possibly TRBD1 on 6 matching bases. The CDR3 extends over 18 amino acids. Trimming left V 2 bases short and J 2 bases short, with 20 bases between. Looked up from germline, CDR1 is SGHTA and CDR2 is FQGNSA.

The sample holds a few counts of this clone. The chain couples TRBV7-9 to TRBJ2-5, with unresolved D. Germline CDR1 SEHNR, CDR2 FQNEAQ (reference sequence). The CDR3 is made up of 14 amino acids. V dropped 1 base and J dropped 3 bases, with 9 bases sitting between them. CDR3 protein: CASSLGASEETQYF. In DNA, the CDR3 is TGTGCCAGCAGCTTAGGGGCGAGTGAAGAGACCCAGTACTTC.

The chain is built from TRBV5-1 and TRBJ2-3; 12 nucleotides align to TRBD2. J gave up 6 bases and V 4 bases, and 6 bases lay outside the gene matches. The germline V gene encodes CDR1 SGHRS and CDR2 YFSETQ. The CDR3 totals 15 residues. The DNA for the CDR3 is TGCGCCAGCAGCATCCTAGCGGGGGGGCTTGATACGCAGTATTTT. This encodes CASSILAGGLDTQYF.

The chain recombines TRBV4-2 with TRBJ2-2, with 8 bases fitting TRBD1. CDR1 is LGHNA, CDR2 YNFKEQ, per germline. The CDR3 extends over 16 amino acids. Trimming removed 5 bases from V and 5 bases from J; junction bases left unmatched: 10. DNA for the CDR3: TGTGCCAGCAGCGTCGGACAGGGTGGTAAAACCGGGGAGCTGTTTTTT. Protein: CASSVGQGGKTGELFF.

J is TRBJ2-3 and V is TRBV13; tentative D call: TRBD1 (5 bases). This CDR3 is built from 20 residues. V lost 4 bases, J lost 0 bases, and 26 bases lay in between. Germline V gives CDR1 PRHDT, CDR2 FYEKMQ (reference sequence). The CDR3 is CASSSLPQGRAVDSTDTQYF. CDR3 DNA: TGTGCCAGCAGCTCCCTCCCCCAGGGCAGGGCCGTGGATAGCACAGATACGCAGTATTTT.